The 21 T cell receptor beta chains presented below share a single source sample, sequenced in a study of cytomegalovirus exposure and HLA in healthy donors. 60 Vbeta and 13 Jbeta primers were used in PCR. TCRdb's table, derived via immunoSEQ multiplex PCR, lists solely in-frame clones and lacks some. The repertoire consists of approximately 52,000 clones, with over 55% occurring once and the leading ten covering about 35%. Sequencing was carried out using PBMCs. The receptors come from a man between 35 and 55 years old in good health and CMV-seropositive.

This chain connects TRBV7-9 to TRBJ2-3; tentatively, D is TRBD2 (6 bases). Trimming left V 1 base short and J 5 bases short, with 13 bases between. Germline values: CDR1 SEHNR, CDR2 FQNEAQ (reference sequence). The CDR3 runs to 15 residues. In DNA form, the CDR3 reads TGTGCCAGCAGCTTAGAGGGGCGGGGTGTAGATACGCAGTATTTT. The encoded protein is CASSLEGRGVDTQYF.

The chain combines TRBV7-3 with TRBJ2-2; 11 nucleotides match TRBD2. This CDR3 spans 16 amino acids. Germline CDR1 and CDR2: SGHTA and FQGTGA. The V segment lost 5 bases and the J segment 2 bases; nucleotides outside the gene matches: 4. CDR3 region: CASSRTSGGNTGELFF. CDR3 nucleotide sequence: TGTGCCAGCAGCCGTACTAGCGGGGGTAACACCGGGGAGCTGTTTTTT. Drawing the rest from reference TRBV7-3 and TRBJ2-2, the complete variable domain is GAGVSQTPSNKVTEKGKYVELRCDPISGHTALYWYRQSLGQGPEFLIYFQGTGAADDSGLPNDRFFAVRPEGSVSTLKIQRTERGDSAVYLCASSRTSGGNTGELFFGEGSRLTVL.

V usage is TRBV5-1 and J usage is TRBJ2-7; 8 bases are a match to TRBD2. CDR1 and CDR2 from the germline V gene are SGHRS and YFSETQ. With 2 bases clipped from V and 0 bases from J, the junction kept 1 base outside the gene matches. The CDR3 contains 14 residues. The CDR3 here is CASSLRGGSYEQYF. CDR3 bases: TGCGCCAGCAGCTTACGGGGGGGCTCCTACGAGCAGTACTTC.

In nucleotides, the CDR3 is TGTGCCTGGAGTGTACCTCTAGAGGACTTTAATGAAAAACTGTTTTTT. Translating it yields CAWSVPLEDFNEKLFF. The V gene is TRBV30, the J gene TRBJ1-4, with unresolved D. Germline CDR1 GTSNPN, CDR2 SVGIG (reference sequence). V lost 0 bases, J lost 4 bases, and 15 bases lay in between. This CDR3 region has 16 residues. The full variable domain, in which reference TRBV30 and TRBJ1-4 provide the parts outside the CDR3, is SQTIHQWPATLVQPVGSPLSLECTVEGTSNPNLYWYRQAAGRGLQLLFYSVGIGQISSEVPQNLSASRPQDRQFILSSKKLLLSDSGFYLCAWSVPLEDFNEKLFFGSGTQLSVL.

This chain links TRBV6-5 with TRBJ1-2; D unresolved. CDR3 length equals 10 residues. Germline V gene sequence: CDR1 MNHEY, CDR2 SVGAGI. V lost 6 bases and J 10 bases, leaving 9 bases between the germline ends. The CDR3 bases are TGTGCCAGCAGATTCAGCGTCTACACCTTC. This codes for CASRFSVYTF.

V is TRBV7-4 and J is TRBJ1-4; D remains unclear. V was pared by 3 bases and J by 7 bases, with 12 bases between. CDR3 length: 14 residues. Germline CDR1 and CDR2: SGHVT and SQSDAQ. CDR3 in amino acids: CASSFRSCSEKLFF. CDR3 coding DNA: TGTGCCAGCAGCTTCAGGTCCTGTAGTGAAAAACTGTTTTTT.

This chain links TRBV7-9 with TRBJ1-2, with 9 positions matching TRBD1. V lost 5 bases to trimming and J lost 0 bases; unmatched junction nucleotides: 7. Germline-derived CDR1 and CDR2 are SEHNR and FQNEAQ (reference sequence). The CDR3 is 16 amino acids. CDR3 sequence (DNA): TGTGCCAGCAGCCGAGGGACAGGGAGCGCTAACTATGGCTACACCTTC. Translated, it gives CASSRGTGSANYGYTF.

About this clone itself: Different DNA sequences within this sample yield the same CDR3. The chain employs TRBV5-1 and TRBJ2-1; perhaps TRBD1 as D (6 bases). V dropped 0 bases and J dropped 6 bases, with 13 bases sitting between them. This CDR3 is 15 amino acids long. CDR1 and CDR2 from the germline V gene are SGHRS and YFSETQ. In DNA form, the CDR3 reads TGCGCCAGCAGCTTGGCACAGGGAAGGGGCAATGAGCAGTTCTTC. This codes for CASSLAQGRGNEQFF.

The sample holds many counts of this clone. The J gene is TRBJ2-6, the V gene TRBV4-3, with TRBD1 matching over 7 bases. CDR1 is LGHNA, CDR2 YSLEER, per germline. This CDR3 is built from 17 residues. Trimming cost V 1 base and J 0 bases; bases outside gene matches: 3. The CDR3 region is CASSQGDSSSGANVLTF. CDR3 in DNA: TGCGCCAGCAGCCAAGGGGACAGTAGCTCTGGGGCCAACGTCCTGACTTTC.

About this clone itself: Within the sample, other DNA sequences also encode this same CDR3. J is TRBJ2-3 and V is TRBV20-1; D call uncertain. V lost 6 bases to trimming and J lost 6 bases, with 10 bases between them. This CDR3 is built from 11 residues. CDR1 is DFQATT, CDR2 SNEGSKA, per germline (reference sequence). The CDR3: CSASPGDTQYF. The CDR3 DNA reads TGCAGTGCATCCCCCGGGGATACGCAGTATTTT.

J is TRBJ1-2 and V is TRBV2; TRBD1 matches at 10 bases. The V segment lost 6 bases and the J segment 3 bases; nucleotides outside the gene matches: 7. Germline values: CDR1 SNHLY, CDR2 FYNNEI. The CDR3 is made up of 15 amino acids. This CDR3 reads CASRTPGQGYYGYTF. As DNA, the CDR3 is TGTGCCAGCAGAACACCGGGACAGGGGTACTATGGCTACACCTTC.

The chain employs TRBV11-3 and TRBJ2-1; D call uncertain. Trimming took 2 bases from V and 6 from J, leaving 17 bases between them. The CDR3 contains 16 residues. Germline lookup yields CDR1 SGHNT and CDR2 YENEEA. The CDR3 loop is CASSLRSTLVSNEQFF. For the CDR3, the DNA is TGTGCCAGCAGCTTACGCTCCACGCTAGTATCCAATGAGCAGTTCTTC.

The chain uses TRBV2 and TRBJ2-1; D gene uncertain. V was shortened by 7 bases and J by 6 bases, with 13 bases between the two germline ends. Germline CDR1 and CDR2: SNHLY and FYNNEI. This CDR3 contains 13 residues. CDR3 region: CASTIIVGNEQFF. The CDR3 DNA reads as TGTGCCAGCACTATAATAGTTGGCAATGAGCAGTTCTTC.

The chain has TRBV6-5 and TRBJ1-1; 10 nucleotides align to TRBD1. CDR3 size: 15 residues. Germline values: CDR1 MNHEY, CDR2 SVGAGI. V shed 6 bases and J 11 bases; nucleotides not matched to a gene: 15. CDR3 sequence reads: CASRRTGQGPLEAFF. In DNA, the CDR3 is TGTGCCAGCAGACGTACGGGACAGGGGCCACTAGAGGCTTTCTTT.

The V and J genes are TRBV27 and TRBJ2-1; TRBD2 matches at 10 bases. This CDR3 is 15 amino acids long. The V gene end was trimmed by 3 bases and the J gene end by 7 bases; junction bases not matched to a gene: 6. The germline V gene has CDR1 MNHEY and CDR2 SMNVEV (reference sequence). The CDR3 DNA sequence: TGTGCCAGCAGTTTTGAACTAGCGGGGAGAAATGAGCAGTTCTTC. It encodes CASSFELAGRNEQFF.

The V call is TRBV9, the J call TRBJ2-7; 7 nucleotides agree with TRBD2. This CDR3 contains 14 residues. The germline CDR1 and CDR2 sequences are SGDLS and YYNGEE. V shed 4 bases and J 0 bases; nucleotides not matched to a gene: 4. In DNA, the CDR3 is TGTGCCAGCAGCCCTCAGCGGGGCTCCTACGAGCAGTACTTC. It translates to CASSPQRGSYEQYF.

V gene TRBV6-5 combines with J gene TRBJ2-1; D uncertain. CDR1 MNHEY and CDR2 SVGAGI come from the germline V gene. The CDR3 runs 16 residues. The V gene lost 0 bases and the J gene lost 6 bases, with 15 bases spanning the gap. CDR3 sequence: CASSYSRFPGGNEQFF. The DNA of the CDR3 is TGTGCCAGCAGTTACTCGAGGTTCCCGGGTGGCAATGAGCAGTTCTTC.

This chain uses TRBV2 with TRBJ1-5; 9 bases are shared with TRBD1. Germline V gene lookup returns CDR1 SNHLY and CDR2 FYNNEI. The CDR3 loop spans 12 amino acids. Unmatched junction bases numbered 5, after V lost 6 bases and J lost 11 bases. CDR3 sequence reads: CASSQRTGAQHF. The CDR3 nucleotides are TGTGCCAGCAGCCAACGGACAGGGGCCCAGCATTTT.

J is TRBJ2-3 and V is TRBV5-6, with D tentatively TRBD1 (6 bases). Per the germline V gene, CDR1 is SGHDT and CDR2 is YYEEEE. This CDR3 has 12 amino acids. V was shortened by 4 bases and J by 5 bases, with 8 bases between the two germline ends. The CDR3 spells CASSPTGDTQYF. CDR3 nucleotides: TGTGCCAGCAGCCCGACAGGAGATACGCAGTATTTT. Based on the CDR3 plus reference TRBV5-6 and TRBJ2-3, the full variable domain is DAGVTQSPTHLIKTRGQQVTLRCSPKSGHDTVSWYQQALGQGPQFIFQYYEEEERQRGNFPDRFSGHQFPNYSSELNVNALLLGDSALYLCASSPTGDTQYFGPGTRLTVL.

CDR3 residues: CASSLEGRGDEQYF. Here the CDR3 DNA reads TGTGCCAGCAGCTTAGAGGGCAGGGGAGACGAGCAGTACTTC. The chain recombines TRBV7-9 with TRBJ2-7, with TRBD1 as a possible D gene (6 bases). Per the germline V gene, CDR1 is SEHNR and CDR2 is FQNEAQ (reference sequence). This CDR3 spans 14 amino acids. Trimming pared 1 base from V and 5 bases from J, leaving 12 bases between.

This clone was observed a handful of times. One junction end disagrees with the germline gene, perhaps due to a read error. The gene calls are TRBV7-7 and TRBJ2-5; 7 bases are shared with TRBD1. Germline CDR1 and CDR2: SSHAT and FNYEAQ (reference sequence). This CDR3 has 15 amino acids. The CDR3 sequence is CASSPQGTDQEAQYF. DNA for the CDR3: TGTGCCAGCAGTCCCCAAGGGACAGACCAAGAGGCCCAGTACTTC.